Presented here are 6 T cell receptor beta chains from one specimen sequenced in a study of blood T cell repertoires in COVID-19. Produced via immunoSEQ multiplex PCR; TCRdb's table is partial and in-frame only. Among about 220,000 clones listed, more than 70% were seen once. Sequencing was carried out using peripheral blood. All receptors derive from a human donor in a cohort sampled during active COVID-19.

The rearrangement joins TRBV30 to TRBJ1-2, with D perhaps TRBD1 (5 bases). The germline V gene encodes CDR1 GTSNPN and CDR2 SVGIG (reference sequence). The CDR3 is made up of 12 amino acids. V lost 8 bases and J 3 bases, leaving 13 bases between the germline ends. CDR3 in amino acids: CAAPGVYYGYTF. In nucleotides, the CDR3 is TGTGCCGCGCCGGGGGTCTACTATGGCTACACCTTC.

The chain has TRBV5-1 and TRBJ2-2, with TRBD2 identical over 8 bases. Germline CDR1 SGHRS, CDR2 YFSETQ. The V and J ends lost 2 bases and 4 bases, in that order; junction bases with no gene match: 4. This CDR3 is 15 amino acids long. CDR3 in DNA: TGCGCCAGCAGCTTTACGGGAGGGACCACCGGGGAGCTGTTTTTT. Translating gives CASSFTGGTTGELFF.

CDR3 nucleotides: TGTGCCAGCAGTGAATCGGACAGGGTCTATGGCTACACCTTC. This translates into CASSESDRVYGYTF. V gene TRBV25-1 combines with J gene TRBJ1-2; TRBD1 matches 8 bases. Germline-derived CDR1 and CDR2 are MGHDK and SYGVNS. V lost 1 base and J lost 4; bases outside the gene matches: 2. This CDR3 is built from 14 residues.

The V call is TRBV3-1 (or the pseudogene TRBV3-2), the J call TRBJ2-7; D might be TRBD1 (6 bases). V dropped 2 bases and J dropped 2 bases, with 10 bases sitting between them. The CDR3 has 14 residues. Germline V gene data show CDR1 as LGHDT and CDR2 as YNNKEL (reference sequence). The CDR3 region has the DNA TGTGCCAGCAGCCAAATGGACAGAGCCTACGAGCAGTACTTC. It translates to CASSQMDRAYEQYF.

The genes are TRBV4-1 and TRBJ1-2; 9 nucleotides line up with TRBD1. CDR1 is MGHRA, CDR2 YSYEKL, per germline. Trimming took 3 bases from V and 3 from J; bases not matched to a gene: 2. The CDR3 length is 14 residues. The CDR3 DNA follows: TGCGCCAGCAGCCACGGGACAGGGTACTATGGCTACACCTTC. This sequence encodes CASSHGTGYYGYTF.

This CDR3 is CASSTGQIYEQYF. In nucleotides, the CDR3 is TGTGCCAGCAGCACGGGACAAATCTACGAGCAGTACTTC. The rearrangement uses TRBV2 and TRBJ2-7; a possible D gene is TRBD1 (6 bases). This CDR3 contains 13 residues. V was shortened by 6 bases and J by 3 bases, with 12 bases between the two germline ends. Per the germline V gene, CDR1 is SNHLY and CDR2 is FYNNEI.